This TCR beta chain was observed in a study of OX40 agonist ivuxolimab in advanced cancers. At the level of the whole study: Ivuxolimab was a fully human IgG2 agonistic monoclonal antibody targeting the costimulatory receptor OX40 (CD134). Intravenous ivuxolimab was administered to patients every 2 weeks at six dose levels: 0.01, 0.1, 0.3, 1.5, 3 and 10 mg/kg. Of the 50 to 55 patients in dose escalation, some 20 had hepatocellular carcinoma, around 15 had melanoma, 9 had renal cell carcinoma and 9 had head and neck cancer. In the dose-escalation cohort, more than 75% of patients were male, and the mean age was approximately 60 years, with a range of 23 to 79. Patients were allowed to have had prior anti-PD-1, anti-PD-L1 or anti-CTLA-4 therapy, and around 41% of the dose-escalation patients had previously received checkpoint inhibitors. Partial responses were achieved by three dose-escalation patients, of whom one had hepatocellular carcinoma and two had cutaneous melanoma. Peripheral TCRbeta sequencing aimed to test whether ivuxolimab altered TCR sequence diversity and caused clonal T-cell expansion. The paper covers the monotherapy dose-escalation part of the phase I ivuxolimab trial, which included N of about 50 patients.

Genomic DNA was extracted from sorted cells for sequencing of the TCRbeta CDR3 region. TCRbeta CDR3 regions were sequenced using the immunoSEQ Assay. In its TCRdb copy, this immuneACCESS table keeps in-frame sequences only and misses some clones. Where compared with another copy, unresolved V genes explain less than half of these, and the others have no known cause. The sample records over 100,000 clones, about 92% of which are singletons. The ten most abundant clones make up about 0.93% of the sample. Summary of the overall study and its limitations: Which antigens the clonally expanded peripheral T cells were specific for was not determined. Low levels of normalized T-cell clonal expansion were also seen in some patients who did not respond. In the 0.1-3.0 mg/kg groups, partial responders were among the patients with the lowest normalized peripheral clonal expansion, particularly in CD8+ T cells. Clonal expansion of both CD4+ and CD8+ blood T cells was observed from baseline to week 6 at doses 0.1 to 3.0 mg/kg. After ivuxolimab, more expanded clones were found on average in CD8+ T cells than in CD4+ T cells.

CDR3 length: 14 amino acids, cysteine to phenylalanine. CDR3 DNA is the only sequence kept; it has 42 bases, read in frame from the first base. CDR1 and CDR2 are read off the germline V gene as SGHTA and FQGNSA. The germline V and J ends show losses of 5 bases and 2 bases respectively, and no gene match explains 3 bases of the junction. Patients with a history of autoimmune disease or receiving systemic immunosuppression were excluded from the trial. In every dose cohort, peripheral blood was drawn for TCR sequencing at baseline, cycle 4 day 1, and cycle 7 day 1. The samples were drawn from a first-in-human, open-label, multicenter phase I dose-escalation trial of ivuxolimab. Adults with locally advanced or metastatic melanoma, renal cell carcinoma, hepatocellular carcinoma or head and neck squamous cell carcinoma were enrolled in the trial. Before TCR sequencing, CD4+ and CD8+ T cells were separately sorted from peripheral blood.

As to this clone: Its antigen is not yet known. Per-nucleotide qualities are absent, and no much larger clonotype sits a single base away.

This receptor was obtained from an adult with an advanced solid tumor such as melanoma, head and neck, liver or kidney cancer. The sequencing here drew on CD4+ or CD8+ T cells sorted from blood, taken in a trial of the OX40 agonist ivuxolimab. This chain is built from TRBV7-2 and TRBJ2-3, with 8 junctional bases fitting TRBD1. The DNA sequence follows: TGTGCCAGCAGCCCGGGACAGGTCACAGATACGCAGTATTTT. The resulting protein is CASSPGQVTDTQYF.